The entry below describes one TCR beta chain. What it binds is not known. These data originate in a study of cytomegalovirus exposure and HLA in healthy donors. Notes on the study in general: CMV serostatus was the only recorded immune exposure for donors.

In the PCR, 60 Vbeta and 13 Jbeta primers were used. Using immunoSEQ multiplex PCR, the repertoire was profiled, and TCRdb retains in-frame clones only, with some absent. Of 90,000 or so clones listed, approximately 71% are singletons. CDR3 length: 15 amino acids. CDR1 is SGHTA, CDR2 FQGNSA, per germline. V gave up 0 bases and J gave up 7 bases; unmatched junction bases: 3. This TCR derives from a woman aged 18-35 years in good health and CMV-seropositive. The sequenced material came from PBMCs. The chain uses TRBV7-2 and TRBJ1-4; TRBD1 agrees at 9 bases. For the CDR3, the DNA is TGTGCCAGCAGCTTAGCGGGGACAGGGAGTGAAAAACTGTTTTTT. This encodes CASSLAGTGSEKLFF.